The 12 T cell receptor beta chains below were found in one sample sequenced in a study of T cell responses to AZD1222 COVID-19 vaccine. Clones were sequenced by immunoSEQ multiplex PCR, and TCRdb holds only the in-frame ones, with some missing. The sample shows 120,000 to 150,000 clones, 89% of them seen only once. The sample was peripheral blood, taken on day 0 of AZD1222 vaccination. Receptors were obtained from an adult in good health.

V is TRBV12-3 or TRBV12-4 and J is TRBJ1-1; D unclear. The length of the CDR3 is 13 residues. Trimming took 3 bases from V and 0 from J, leaving 5 bases between them. CDR3 loop: CASSLKLNTEAFF. As DNA, the CDR3 is TGTGCCAGCAGTTTGAAGTTGAACACTGAAGCTTTCTTT.

This sequence joins TRBV6-2 or TRBV6-3 and TRBJ1-1, with D perhaps TRBD1 (6 bases). Trimming left V 6 bases short and J 0 bases short, with 11 bases between. Germline V gives CDR1 MNHEY, CDR2 SVGEGT. The CDR3 totals 14 residues. DNA for the CDR3: TGTGCCAGCAGCGGACAGACTATGAACACTGAAGCTTTCTTT. Protein sequence: CASSGQTMNTEAFF.

This chain joins TRBV5-5 and TRBJ1-3; D not certain. V was clipped by 0 bases and J by 9 bases, with 7 bases between them. This CDR3 spans 12 amino acids. Looked up from germline, CDR1 is SGHKS and CDR2 is YYEKEE (reference sequence). The CDR3 DNA follows: TGTGCCAGCAGCTTGGATGTAGGCACCATATATTTT. As protein: CASSLDVGTIYF.

The rearrangement joins TRBV15 to TRBJ1-4; D is unclear. There are 15 residues in the CDR3. V was trimmed by 2 bases and J by 0 bases, leaving 7 bases between them. Per the germline V gene, CDR1 is LNHNV and CDR2 is YYDKDF (reference sequence). The CDR3 reads CATSRPLATNEKLFF. The CDR3 region has the DNA TGTGCCACCAGCAGACCCCTGGCAACTAATGAAAAACTGTTTTTT.

The chain joins TRBV7-3 to TRBJ2-2; 7 bases are a match to TRBD1. The V gene's germline CDR1 is SGHTA and CDR2 FQGTGA. V lost 8 bases, J lost 1 base, and 1 base stayed unmatched. This CDR3 is 13 amino acids long. The CDR3 protein is CASGTVNTGELFF. The CDR3 bases are TGTGCCAGCGGGACAGTGAACACCGGGGAGCTGTTTTTT.

V usage is TRBV7-3 and J usage is TRBJ2-5; no clear D gene. CDR1 and CDR2 from the germline V gene are SGHTA and FQGTGA. Trimming removed 2 bases from V and 3 bases from J, with 13 bases in between. The CDR3 covers 15 residues. CDR3 amino acids: CASSLGPLKEETQYF. CDR3 in DNA: TGTGCCAGCAGCTTAGGACCCCTTAAGGAAGAGACCCAGTACTTC.

The chain carries TRBV9 and TRBJ2-6; D gene ambiguous. The CDR3 length is 15 residues. Germline CDR1 reads SGDLS; CDR2 reads YYNGEE. V lost 5 bases and J 6 bases, leaving 15 bases between the germline ends. The CDR3 here is CASSQISLSANVLTF. The CDR3 nucleotides are TGTGCCAGCAGTCAGATCTCCCTGTCGGCCAACGTCCTGACTTTC. Together with reference TRBV9 and TRBJ2-6, the CDR3 gives the full variable domain: DSGVTQTPKHLITATGQRVTLRCSPRSGDLSVYWYQQSLDQGLQFLIQYYNGEERAKGNILERFSAQQFPDLHSELNLSSLELGDSALYFCASSQISLSANVLTFGAGSRLTVL.

This clone was seen once. V and J are TRBV28 and TRBJ1-5; no definite D call. CDR1 is MDHEN, CDR2 SYDVKM, per germline. The CDR3 is 16 amino acids. V shed 2 bases and J shed 0 bases, with 11 bases lying between them. CDR3 bases: TGTGCCAGCAGTTTAGCGGCAGGCCCTAGCAATCAGCCCCAGCATTTT. Residues: CASSLAAGPSNQPQHF. Complete variable domain (other parts from reference TRBV28 and TRBJ1-5): DVKVTQSSRYLVKRTGEKVFLECVQDMDHENMFWYRQDPGLGLRLIYFSYDVKMKEKGDIPEGYSVSREKKERFSLILESASTNQTSMYLCASSLAAGPSNQPQHFGDGTRLSIL.

This clone came up once. V and J are TRBV3-1 (or the pseudogene TRBV3-2) and TRBJ1-2, with D uncertain. Trimming took off 1 base at V and 4 bases at J, with 22 bases between the two ends. This CDR3 comprises 18 residues. CDR1 is LGHDT, CDR2 YNNKEL, per germline (reference sequence). CDR3 amino acids: CASSQGSIIRPPFYGYTF. The CDR3 region has the DNA TGTGCCAGCAGCCAAGGCAGCATTATTAGACCGCCCTTCTATGGCTACACCTTC.

This sequence joins TRBV27 and TRBJ1-2, with 8 bases lining up with TRBD1. Per germline, CDR1 MNHEY and CDR2 SMNVEV (reference sequence). The CDR3 runs 16 residues. V trimming: 7 bases; J trimming: 4 bases; junction bases outside the gene matches: 14. As DNA, the CDR3 is TGTGCCAGCAAAGGGACAGGCCCAACGGTGGGCTATGGCTACACCTTC. Translated: CASKGTGPTVGYGYTF.

V is TRBV2 and J is TRBJ1-2, with D perhaps TRBD1 (5 bases). The CDR3 totals 13 residues. V lost 7 bases, J lost 7 bases, and 16 bases lay in between. Germline V gene sequence: CDR1 SNHLY, CDR2 FYNNEI. The CDR3 region is CASTKWGLFGYTF. In DNA, the CDR3 is TGTGCCAGCACCAAGTGGGGCCTCTTTGGCTACACCTTC.

The chain has TRBV2 and TRBJ1-5; D uncertain. The CDR3 length is 15 residues. Germline CDR1 SNHLY, CDR2 FYNNEI. V lost 6 bases and J lost 2, with 14 bases in between. The CDR3 sequence is CASSRELSGNQPQHF. In nucleotides, the CDR3 is TGTGCCAGCAGCCGGGAACTTTCGGGCAATCAGCCCCAGCATTTT.